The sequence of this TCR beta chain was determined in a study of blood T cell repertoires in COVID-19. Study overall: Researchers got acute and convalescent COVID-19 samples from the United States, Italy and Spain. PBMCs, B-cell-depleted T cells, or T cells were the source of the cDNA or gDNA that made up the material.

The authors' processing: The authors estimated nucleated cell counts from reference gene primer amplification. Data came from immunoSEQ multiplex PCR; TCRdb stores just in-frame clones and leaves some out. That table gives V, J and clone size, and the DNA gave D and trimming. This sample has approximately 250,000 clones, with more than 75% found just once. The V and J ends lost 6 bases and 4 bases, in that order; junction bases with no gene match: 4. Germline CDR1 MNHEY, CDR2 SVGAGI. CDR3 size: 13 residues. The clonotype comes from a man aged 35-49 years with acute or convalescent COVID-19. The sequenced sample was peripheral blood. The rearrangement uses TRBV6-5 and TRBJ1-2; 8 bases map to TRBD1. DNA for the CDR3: TGTGCCAGCAGAAGGACAGGGCTCTATGGCTACACCTTC. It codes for CASRRTGLYGYTF.